One and the same sample provided the 2 T cell receptor beta chains below, sequenced in a study of cytomegalovirus exposure and HLA in healthy donors. PCR amplification relied on 60 Vbeta primers (plus 13 Jbeta primers). Assay used: immunoSEQ multiplex PCR; TCRdb lists only in-frame clones, some missing. Of about 160,000 clones in the sample, approximately 80% were seen once. The material sequenced was PBMCs. The receptors were gathered from a man aged 50-59 years in good health and CMV-seropositive.

In this sample, this clone turned up a few times. V usage is TRBV5-1 and J usage is TRBJ1-2, with D possibly TRBD1 on 5 matching bases. The CDR3 is made up of 14 amino acids. Trimming left V 0 bases short and J 9 bases short, with 15 bases between. Germline lookup yields CDR1 SGHRS and CDR2 YFSETQ. CDR3 sequence reads: CASSLGGGEGSYTF. DNA for the CDR3: TGCGCCAGCAGCTTGGGCGGGGGTGAGGGAAGCTACACCTTC.

The V and J genes are TRBV5-4 and TRBJ1-2, with a tentative D call TRBD1 (6 bases). V lost 0 bases, J lost 0 bases, and 9 bases lay in between. This CDR3 comprises 15 residues. The germline CDR1 and CDR2 sequences are SGHNT and YYREEE (reference sequence). CDR3 loop: CASSLGTAANYGYTF. Written as DNA, the CDR3 is TGTGCCAGCAGCTTGGGGACAGCAGCTAACTATGGCTACACCTTC.